The source of this TCR beta chain is a study of blood T cells in healthy people across ages. Germline V gene data show CDR1 as LGHDT and CDR2 as YNNKEL (reference sequence). The V gene end was trimmed by 5 bases and the J gene end by 6 bases; junction bases not matched to a gene: 14. The CDR3 runs 17 residues. Through a sample-barcoded 5' primer and a J-beta primer mix, a second PCR was run for roughly 7 to 12 cycles. A template-switch adaptor with 12 random nucleotides tagged each cDNA molecule. Using its own MiXCR run on the 5' RACE reads, TCRdb lists one record per CDR3 protein. The sample carries roughly 1,500,000 distinct CDR3 sequences, about 32% recorded once. Notes on the study in general: It was held that the diversity estimates obtained from one million T cells were underestimates. Long-lived donors had more naive CD4+ cells and higher diversity than aged donors. There was a strong correlation between TCR beta diversity and naive T cell percentage.

The table lists this clonotype with a few counts. Its antigen remains unidentified. This clonotype was sampled from a woman aged 25 to 39 in good health. The V gene is TRBV3-1, the J gene TRBJ2-5, with 11 positions matching TRBD2. Sequencing input: blood. The CDR3 region has the DNA TGTGCCAGCAGCGTTAGCGGGGGGGCTCCAACTCACCAGACCCAGTACTTC. Its protein product is CASSVSGGAPTHQTQYF.